This T cell receptor (beta chain) originates from a study of control samples from healthy donors and cancer patients (TCRdb year 2020). The method was the immunoSEQ multiplex PCR assay. TCRdb took this table from immuneACCESS and kept in-frame rearrangements with V and J called. Such tables lack part of the clones; where checked against another copy, unresolved V genes explain under half of the gap, and the rest is unexplained. The sample data list approximately 110,000 clones, and approximately 90% of these were observed just once. 7.8% of the sample rests with the top ten. Via the germline V gene, CDR1 is SGHRS and CDR2 YFSETQ. CDR3 length: 15 amino acids, cysteine to phenylalanine. Of all the DNA, just the CDR3 is kept, 45 bases in frame from base 1. V sheds 5 bases and J sheds 0 bases, leaving 15 bases between their ends. Concerning this clone itself: The target of this receptor is not known. Base qualities are not at hand, and no much larger clone is one base apart.

This sequence was found in a woman aged 18-29 years in good health. The sequence is built from TRBV5-1 and TRBJ2-7; the D segment may tentatively be TRBD1 or TRBD2, each giving 5 matched bases. What was sequenced was blood. For the CDR3, the sequence is CASSLGTIISYEQYF. The DNA sequence follows: TGCGCCAGCAGTCTCGGGACCATCATCTCCTACGAGCAGTACTTC.